Below are 29 T cell receptor beta chains sequenced from a single sample in a study of T cells after somatic rescue of genetic block. Sequencing was performed with immunoSEQ multiplex PCR; in TCRdb, only in-frame clones are kept and a portion is missing. The repertoire holds 85,000 to 100,000 clones, with 85% to 90% as singletons. Sample: peripheral blood mononuclear cells (PBMCs). Receptors were obtained from a woman between 18 and 29 years old.

V and J are TRBV19 and TRBJ1-2; 10 positions match TRBD1. This CDR3 region has 14 residues. Germline CDR1 is LNHDA and CDR2 is SQIVND (reference sequence). V trimming: 5 bases; J trimming: 4 bases; junction bases outside the gene matches: 4. The CDR3 region is CASSSGQGVYGYTF. CDR3 in DNA: TGTGCCAGTAGTTCTGGACAGGGGGTCTATGGCTACACCTTC. The full variable domain, completed using reference TRBV19 and TRBJ1-2, is DGGITQSPKYLFRKEGQNVTLSCEQNLNHDAMYWYRQDPGQGLRLIYYSQIVNDFQKGDIAEGYSVSREKKESFPLTVTSAQKNPTAFYLCASSSGQGVYGYTFGSGTRLTVV.

The CDR3 DNA sequence: TGCGCCAGCAGCCAAGATTTGGGTATAGGGTACAATGAGCAGTTCTTC. Amino acids: CASSQDLGIGYNEQFF. The J gene is TRBJ2-1, the V gene TRBV4-1; unclear D gene. V lost 0 bases to trimming and J lost 4 bases, with 13 bases between them. The CDR3 contains 16 residues. Germline V gene sequence: CDR1 MGHRA, CDR2 YSYEKL.

V and J are TRBV7-9 and TRBJ1-1; 10 positions match TRBD1. This CDR3 has 15 amino acids. V was pared by 5 bases and J by 3 bases, with 6 bases of the junction left unmatched. Germline CDR1 reads SEHNR; CDR2 reads FQNEAQ (reference sequence). Here the CDR3 reads CASSRRGTGDTEAFF. Written as DNA, the CDR3 is TGTGCCAGCAGCCGCCGAGGGACAGGGGACACTGAAGCTTTCTTT. The full variable domain, rest sourced from reference TRBV7-9 and TRBJ1-1, is DTGVSQNPRHKITKRGQNVTFRCDPISEHNRLYWYRQTLGQGPEFLTYFQNEAQLEKSRLLSDRFSAERPKGSFSTLEIQRTEQGDSAMYLCASSRRGTGDTEAFFGQGTRLTVV.

On this clone: Within the sample, other DNA sequences also encode this same CDR3. The chain couples TRBV7-9 to TRBJ1-1; D unresolved. Trimming took 5 bases from V and 8 from J, leaving 15 bases between them. The CDR3 has 13 amino acids. Germline loops: CDR1 SEHNR, CDR2 FQNEAQ (reference sequence). The CDR3 spells CASSLVSPAEAFF. The CDR3 DNA follows: TGTGCCAGCAGCCTAGTGTCGCCAGCCGAAGCTTTCTTT.

The rearrangement joins TRBV5-4 to TRBJ2-7, with 9 nucleotides matching TRBD1. There are 16 residues in the CDR3. The V segment lost 4 bases and the J segment 5 bases; nucleotides outside the gene matches: 13. Germline loops: CDR1 SGHNT, CDR2 YYREEE (reference sequence). CDR3 loop: CASSPSPGTGLDEQYF. CDR3 sequence (DNA): TGTGCCAGCAGCCCCAGCCCCGGGACAGGGCTCGACGAGCAGTACTTC.

The V and J genes are TRBV7-9 and TRBJ2-3, with D maybe TRBD2 (5 bases). This CDR3 has 13 residues. The germline V and J ends were trimmed by 8 bases and 1 base, with 10 bases remaining between them. Germline CDR1 SEHNR, CDR2 FQNEAQ (reference sequence). For the CDR3, the DNA is TGTGCCAGCTTCATCGGGGGCACAGATACGCAGTATTTT. This translates into CASFIGGTDTQYF.

The chain has TRBV9 and TRBJ2-2; D perhaps matches TRBD2 (5 bases). Trimming took 0 bases from V and 5 from J, leaving 8 bases between them. Germline CDR1 is SGDLS and CDR2 is YYNGEE. The CDR3 has 14 residues. In DNA form, the CDR3 reads TGTGCCAGCAGCGTAGGGCTAGCTACCGGGGAGCTGTTTTTT. It specifies CASSVGLATGELFF. Looking up the rest from reference TRBV9 and TRBJ2-2 gives the full variable domain: DSGVTQTPKHLITATGQRVTLRCSPRSGDLSVYWYQQSLDQGLQFLIQYYNGEERAKGNILERFSAQQFPDLHSELNLSSLELGDSALYFCASSVGLATGELFFGEGSRLTVL.

The chain combines TRBV9 with TRBJ2-5, with 14 bases that match TRBD2. The better agreement between TRBJ2-7 and the DNA end casts doubt on the J call. The CDR3 spans 15 residues. Germline CDR1 is SGDLS and CDR2 is YYNGEE. The DNA of the CDR3 is TGTGCCAGCAGCGAGGGACTAGCGGGAGTATACGAGCAGTACTTC. This encodes CASSEGLAGVYEQYF.

The chain carries TRBV7-2 and TRBJ1-1, with 10 bases fitting TRBD1. CDR1 is SGHTA and CDR2 is FQGNSA in the germline V gene. With V trimmed by 4 bases and J by 3 bases, 8 bases remained unmatched. The CDR3 has 16 residues. The CDR3 coding sequence is TGTGCCAGCAGCTCCCGGGACAGGGGTCCCGACACTGAAGCTTTCTTT. Translated, it gives CASSSRDRGPDTEAFF. Looking up the rest from reference TRBV7-2 and TRBJ1-1 gives the full variable domain: GAGVSQSPSNKVTEKGKDVELRCDPISGHTALYWYRQSLGQGLEFLIYFQGNSAPDKSGLPSDRFSAERTGGSVSTLTIQRTQQEDSAVYLCASSSRDRGPDTEAFFGQGTRLTVV.

The chain couples TRBV6-6 to TRBJ1-2, with 7 bases identical to TRBD1. The trim removed 2 bases at V and 8 bases at J, leaving 8 bases unmatched. Germline loops: CDR1 MNHNY, CDR2 SVGAGI (reference sequence). The CDR3 runs to 14 residues. CDR3 in DNA: TGTGCCAGCAGTTACCCCGACAGGGCGGAAGGCTACACCTTC. This sequence encodes CASSYPDRAEGYTF.

The CDR3 reads CASSFGGAGEETQYF. The CDR3 region has the DNA TGTGCCAGCAGCTTCGGGGGCGCAGGGGAAGAGACCCAGTACTTC. The gene calls are TRBV5-6 and TRBJ2-5; D may be TRBD1 or TRBD2 (6 bases each). The CDR3 runs to 15 residues. CDR1 is SGHDT, CDR2 YYEEEE, per germline. Trimming shortened V by 2 bases and J by 3 bases, and 14 bases separated the two germline ends.

In its sample, this clone was seen once. V gene TRBV18 combines with J gene TRBJ2-2; weak D call: TRBD2 (10 bases). The CDR3 has 24 residues. Germline assignment: CDR1 KGHSH and CDR2 LQKENI. V was trimmed by 4 bases and J by 1 base, leaving 37 bases between them. The CDR3 reads CASSLTYRDRERLAGDRNTGELFF. In DNA, the CDR3 is TGTGCCAGCTCACTAACATACCGGGACAGGGAAAGGCTAGCGGGAGATCGGAACACCGGGGAGCTGTTTTTT. Looking up the rest from reference TRBV18 and TRBJ2-2 gives the full variable domain: NAGVMQNPRHLVRRRGQEARLRCSPMKGHSHVYWYRQLPEEGLKFMVYLQKENIIDESGMPKERFSAEFPKEGPSILRIQQVVRGDSAAYFCASSLTYRDRERLAGDRNTGELFFGEGSRLTVL.

The rearrangement joins TRBV27 to TRBJ1-4, with D possibly being TRBD1 (5 bases). CDR1 and CDR2 (germline): MNHEY, SMNVEV (reference sequence). Trimming removed 5 bases from V and 15 bases from J, with 19 bases in between. The CDR3 covers 13 residues. CDR3 amino acids: CASSTNRDFTLFF. Written as DNA, the CDR3 is TGTGCCAGCAGTACCAACCGGGACTTTACGTTGTTTTTT. The variable domain in full, with the rest retrieved from reference TRBV27 and TRBJ1-4, is EAQVTQNPRYLITVTGKKLTVTCSQNMNHEYMSWYRQDPGLGLRQIYYSMNVEVTDKGDVPEGYKVSRKEKRNFPLILESPSPNQTSLYFCASSTNRDFTLFFGSGTQLSVL.

This chain links TRBV4-3 with TRBJ1-4, with D possibly being TRBD1 (5 bases). This CDR3 region has 17 residues. Germline loops: CDR1 LGHNA, CDR2 YSLEER. V was clipped by 0 bases and J by 2 bases, with 13 bases between them. CDR3 protein: CASSQDPRDQTNEKLFF. CDR3 coding DNA: TGCGCCAGCAGCCAAGATCCCAGGGATCAGACTAATGAAAAACTGTTTTTT.

The chain uses TRBV27 and TRBJ2-3; D is perhaps TRBD1 or TRBD2 (5 bases each). CDR3 size: 16 residues. V dropped 4 bases and J dropped 6 bases, with 20 bases sitting between them. Looked up from germline, CDR1 is MNHEY and CDR2 is SMNVEV (reference sequence). CDR3 protein: CASSSPGPVIGDTQYF. As DNA, the CDR3 is TGTGCCAGCAGTTCACCGGGACCCGTAATTGGGGATACGCAGTATTTT.

The chain uses TRBV2 and TRBJ2-5; 10 nucleotides line up with TRBD1. Trimming removed 6 bases from V and 5 bases from J; junction bases left unmatched: 9. CDR3 size: 15 residues. Per the germline V gene, CDR1 is SNHLY and CDR2 is FYNNEI. CDR3 protein: CASRPDRGLIETQYF. CDR3 nucleotides: TGTGCCAGCAGGCCTGACAGGGGGCTCATTGAGACCCAGTACTTC.

This rearrangement joins TRBV20-1 to TRBJ2-1; no clear D. CDR3 size: 10 residues. Germline V gene data show CDR1 as DFQATT and CDR2 as SNEGSKA (reference sequence). V gave up 4 bases and J gave up 6 bases, with 4 bases separating them. The CDR3 sequence is CSAIGNEQFF. In nucleotides, the CDR3 is TGCAGTGCTATAGGCAATGAGCAGTTCTTC.

The chain uses TRBV27 and TRBJ2-7; weak D call: TRBD1 (5 bases). Between the trimmed V and J ends, which lost 3 bases and 2 bases, there was a span of 11 bases. The CDR3 consists of 14 residues. In germline, CDR1 is MNHEY, CDR2 SMNVEV (reference sequence). Written as DNA, the CDR3 is TGTGCCAGCAGTTTGGAAGGGGCTACCTACGAGCAGTACTTC. Translation gives CASSLEGATYEQYF.

The rearrangement joins TRBV7-6 to TRBJ2-7; D may match TRBD1 or TRBD2 (6 bases each). Germline lookup yields CDR1 SGHVS and CDR2 FNYEAQ. This CDR3 is 15 amino acids long. Trimming shortened V by 6 bases and J by 7 bases, and 22 bases separated the two germline ends. CDR3 DNA sequence: TGTGCCAGCAGTCTGGGGGGCGAACCCATACGAGAGCAGTACTTC. Amino acids: CASSLGGEPIREQYF.

The V call is TRBV6-4, the J call TRBJ2-6, with D unclear. The ends were cut back, 3 bases at V and 2 bases at J, with 5 bases in the middle. Germline values: CDR1 MRHNA, CDR2 SNTAGT. The CDR3 totals 14 residues. CDR3 sequence: CASSEGTGANVLTF. The CDR3 DNA sequence: TGTGCCAGCAGTGAGGGGACTGGGGCCAACGTCCTGACTTTC.

V gene TRBV6-5 combines with J gene TRBJ1-2; TRBD1 is a possible D gene (5 bases). CDR3 length equals 14 residues. V dropped 7 bases and J dropped 2 bases, with 14 bases sitting between them. In germline, CDR1 is MNHEY, CDR2 SVGAGI. The CDR3 sequence: CASIQPGGNYGYTF. The CDR3 region has the DNA TGTGCCAGCATCCAACCCGGGGGAAACTATGGCTACACCTTC.

The rearrangement joins TRBV19 to TRBJ1-5; D remains unclear. V was trimmed by 8 bases and J by 2 bases, leaving 16 bases between them. Germline-derived CDR1 and CDR2 are LNHDA and SQIVND (reference sequence). The CDR3 is made up of 15 amino acids. For the CDR3, the DNA is TGTGCCAGTTTACCTTGGGTAGGTGGCAATCAGCCCCAGCATTTT. Protein product: CASLPWVGGNQPQHF.

The gene calls are TRBV6-5 and TRBJ2-1, with D perhaps matching TRBD2 (6 bases). V lost 8 bases to trimming and J lost 5 bases, with 16 bases between them. The germline V gene has CDR1 MNHEY and CDR2 SVGAGI. This CDR3 is built from 14 residues. CDR3 DNA sequence: TGTGCCAGCCGGTGGGAGGCCCGCCACAATGAGCAGTTCTTC. Encoded protein: CASRWEARHNEQFF.

In this sample, this clone turned up a few times. Here the CDR3 reads CASSPRKGRETQYF. CDR3 in DNA: TGTGCCAGCAGTCCAAGAAAGGGGCGAGAGACCCAGTACTTC. This chain joins TRBV14 and TRBJ2-5; D possibly corresponds to TRBD1 (5 bases). V gave up 6 bases and J gave up 4 bases, with 15 bases separating them. In germline, CDR1 is SGHDN, CDR2 FVKESK. The CDR3 has 14 residues.

The chain carries TRBV6-5 and TRBJ1-5; a weak D match, TRBD1 (6 bases). V dropped 5 bases and J dropped 6 bases, with 14 bases sitting between them. This CDR3 contains 14 residues. The germline CDR1 and CDR2 sequences are MNHEY and SVGAGI. CDR3 sequence reads: CASSPQGRSQPQHF. The CDR3 bases are TGTGCCAGCAGTCCACAGGGTAGGAGTCAGCCCCAGCATTTT.

CDR3 bases: TGCGCCAGCAGTCTACTTACCCAAGAGACCCAGTACTTC. Amino acids: CASSLLTQETQYF. The V gene is TRBV23-1, the J gene TRBJ2-5; D gene unclear. TRBV23-1 is an open reading frame whose function is uncertain. This CDR3 region has 13 residues. V lost 4 bases and J 1 base, leaving 7 bases between the germline ends.

The chain recombines TRBV6-1 with TRBJ2-7, with a weak D call TRBD2 (5 bases). The CDR3 runs 13 residues. CDR1 is MNHNS, CDR2 SASEGT, per germline. V shed 3 bases and J shed 5 bases, with 11 bases lying between them. The CDR3 DNA reads as TGTGCCAGCAGTGATCTAGCTCGCAACGAGCAGTACTTC. This sequence encodes CASSDLARNEQYF.

V and J are TRBV11-2 and TRBJ2-3; D unclear. The CDR3 is 12 amino acids. Trimming cost V 5 bases and J 4 bases, with 7 bases left between them. Germline V gives CDR1 SGHAT, CDR2 FQNNGV. The CDR3 reads CASSARADTQYF. Here the CDR3 DNA reads TGTGCCAGCAGCGCAAGGGCAGATACGCAGTATTTT.

V gene TRBV10-3 combines with J gene TRBJ1-4; 7 nucleotides match TRBD1. The J segment lost 8 bases and the V segment lost 7 bases, leaving 7 bases of the junction unmatched. The CDR3 totals 13 residues. Germline-derived CDR1 and CDR2 are ENHRY and SYGVKD. The CDR3 DNA follows: TGTGCCATCATGGAGGGGGCGGGAGAAAAACTGTTTTTT. Amino acids: CAIMEGAGEKLFF.